These T cell receptor beta chains were read from a single sample in a study of shared clonotypes between healthy human individuals. Profiled with immunoSEQ multiplex PCR; TCRdb holds only in-frame clones, not every one. The sample has under 1,100,000 clones; 75% to 80% are singletons. The sequencing input was memory CD4+ T cells from PBMCs. The origin of the receptors is a man younger than 30 in good health. Some clones in this sample may be carry-over from other donors' samples. The CDR3 runs from the conserved cysteine through the conserved F or W. The D gene is left open where the match is weak. Where a row states a size, it is once, few, many or the class of an expanded clone; other rows omit it.

>TRBV30|TRBJ2-2|.|.
TGTGCCTGGAGTTCCCGCGGCGACACCGGGGAGCTGTTTTTT
CAWSSRGDTGELFF
>TRBV6-5|TRBJ2-3|.|.
TGTGCCAGCGGTTACCCGGGACTTTACACAGATACGCAGTATTTT
CASGYPGLYTDTQYF
>TRBV27|TRBJ2-4|.|.
TGTGCCAGCAGTTCACAACCCCGGGGAGCCAAAAACATTCAGTACTTC
CASSSQPRGAKNIQYF
>TRBV5-1|TRBJ1-3|TRBD1|.
TGCGCCAGCAGCTCCGGACAGGGGCACTCTGGAAACACCATATATTTT
CASSSGQGHSGNTIYF
>TRBV9|TRBJ2-3|.|.
TGTGCCAGCAGCGTAGGATCGGTAGATACGCAGTATTTT
CASSVGSVDTQYF
>TRBV6-1|TRBJ1-4|.|few
TGTGCCAGCGGATCCCGTGTTGGAACTAATGAAAAACTGTTTTTT
CASGSRVGTNEKLFF
>TRBV6-4|TRBJ2-5|TRBD1|.
TGTGCCAGCAGCAGGGGGACGGGAGAGACCCAGTACTTC
CASSRGTGETQYF
>TRBV11-2|TRBJ2-5|.|.
TGTGCCAGCAGCTCCACGAGGGTAGAGACCCAGTACTTC
CASSSTRVETQYF
>TRBV5-8|TRBJ2-1|TRBD2|.
TGTGCCAGCAGCTTTTTTGGACTAGTTACGTTCTTC
CASSFFGLVTFF
>TRBV14|TRBJ2-5|TRBD2|.
TGTGCCAGCAGCCAAAGCTCGACTAGCGTGGTGACCCAGTACTTC
CASSQSSTSVVTQYF
>TRBV7-9|TRBJ1-5|.|.
TGTGCCAGCACCACACATGACGGTTCCAATCAGCCCCAGCATTTT
CASTTHDGSNQPQHF
>TRBV5-6|TRBJ2-2|.|once
TGTGCCAGCAGCCTTACGGTGGACACCGGGGAGCTGTTTTTT
CASSLTVDTGELFF
>TRBV7-9|TRBJ2-1|.|many
TGTGCCAGCAGCTTAAGGCGGCCGGGTGAGCAGTTCTTC
CASSLRRPGEQFF
>TRBV5-6|TRBJ2-1|TRBD1|.
TGTGCCAGCACCTTGTTTACAGGGGCTACTATGGGGAATGAGCAGTTCTTC
CASTLFTGATMGNEQFF
>TRBV9|TRBJ2-3|.|.
TGTGCCAGCAGCCCTACCCACACAGATACGCAGTATTTT
CASSPTHTDTQYF
>TRBV16|TRBJ2-6|TRBD1|.
TGTGCCAGCAGCCCCCTGGGACAGGGGGCAGGTGGGGCCAACGTCCTGACTTTC
CASSPLGQGAGGANVLTF
>TRBV2|TRBJ1-1|TRBD1|.
TGTGCCAGCAGACGACAGGGGGGTGAGAAAACTGAAGCTTTCTTT
CASRRQGGEKTEAFF
>TRBV6-5|TRBJ2-7|.|.
TGTGCCAGCAGCCTCGACAGGCGTTCCTCCGAGCAGTACTTC
CASSLDRRSSEQYF
>TRBV6-1|TRBJ1-2|.|few
TGTGCCAGCAGTGAAGGTTATGGCTACACCTTC
CASSEGYGYTF
>TRBV19|TRBJ1-3|.|.
TGTGCCAGTAGTATAATCAGTGGGCTTCGGGGAAACACCATATATTTT
CASSIISGLRGNTIYF
>TRBV5-1|TRBJ2-5|.|.
TGCGCCAGCAGCACCCGGGCCGGGGGCCTGGAGACCCAGTACTTC
CASSTRAGGLETQYF
>TRBV19|TRBJ1-5|.|.
TGTGCCAGTAGTATAGACTCCAGGGCCGGCCAGCCCCAGCATTTT
CASSIDSRAGQPQHF
>TRBV18|TRBJ2-5|TRBD2|.
TGTGCCAGCTCACCCCGGCCCCAGGCTAGCGGGGAACAAGAGACCCAGTACTTC
CASSPRPQASGEQETQYF
>TRBV18|TRBJ2-7|TRBD2|.
TGTGCCAGCTCACCAATAGCGGGAGCCTACGAGCAGTACTTC
CASSPIAGAYEQYF
>TRBV2|TRBJ1-2|.|.
TGTGCCAGCAGTAACTATGGCTACACCTTC
CASSNYGYTF
>TRBV7-3|TRBJ2-1|.|.
TGTGCCAGCAGCTTCGGACTTGGTAAGCAGTTCTTC
CASSFGLGKQFF
>TRBV5-1|TRBJ1-2|TRBD1|once
TGCGCCAGCAGCCGTACAACAGGGGGAGGTGGCTACACCTTC
CASSRTTGGGGYTF
>TRBV2|TRBJ1-2|TRBD1|.
TGTGCCAGCAGACCCGACAGGGACGCGTATGGCTACACCTTC
CASRPDRDAYGYTF
>TRBV19|TRBJ1-2|.|.
TGTGCCAGTAGTATCACTTCGATCCAGGGATTTTGGGGCTACACCTTC
CASSITSIQGFWGYTF
>TRBV2|TRBJ1-2|.|.
TGTGCCAGCAGTGAACAACTTGGGGGTTGGTATGGCTACACCTTC
CASSEQLGGWYGYTF
>TRBV30|TRBJ2-1|.|few
TGTGCCTGGAGTAGGACCGGGACTGTATACAATGAGCAGTTCTTC
CAWSRTGTVYNEQFF
>TRBV5-1|TRBJ2-3|.|.
TGCGCCAGCAGCTTGGACGGGGCAGGGGGCACAGATACGCAGTATTTT
CASSLDGAGGTDTQYF
>TRBV6-1|TRBJ1-1|.|few
TGTGCCAGCAGTGCCCAGGCTACTGAAGCTTTCTTT
CASSAQATEAFF
>TRBV5-1|TRBJ2-3|.|.
TGCGCCAGCAGCCAGATGGATACGCAGTATTTT
CASSQMDTQYF
>TRBV20-1|TRBJ2-2|.|few
TGCAGTGCTAGGGGTGGCGGGGAGCTGTTTTTT
CSARGGGELFF
>TRBV5-1|TRBJ1-1|.|few
TGCGCCAGCAGCTTGGGACAGGTGAGTTACACTGAAGCTTTCTTT
CASSLGQVSYTEAFF
>TRBV9|TRBJ2-6|.|.
TGTGCCAGCAGCAACCGACCTATCAGCTCTGGGGCCAACGTCCTGACTTTC
CASSNRPISSGANVLTF
>TRBV4-1|TRBJ1-5|TRBD1|.
TGCGCCAGCAGCCAAAGCCCAGCGGGACAGGGCAATCAGCCCCAGCATTTT
CASSQSPAGQGNQPQHF
>TRBV5-1|TRBJ2-7|TRBD1|.
TGCGCCAGCAGCGCCGGGACAGGGAGCGTCGTTTCTACAGAGCAGTACTTC
CASSAGTGSVVSTEQYF
>TRBV5-1|TRBJ2-2|TRBD1|.
TGCGCCAGCAAACCCGGGACAGCGAACACCGGGGAGCTGTTTTTT
CASKPGTANTGELFF
>TRBV11-2|TRBJ1-1|.|.
TGTGCCAGCAGCTTACCCCTGCGGGGCACTGAAGCTTTCTTT
CASSLPLRGTEAFF
>TRBV4-2|TRBJ1-5|.|.
TGTGCCAGCAGCCAAGACAGGGACAATCAGCCCCAGCATTTT
CASSQDRDNQPQHF
>TRBV9|TRBJ2-7|.|.
TGTGCCAGCAGCGTATCGGACAGTAGGCACGAGCAGTACTTC
CASSVSDSRHEQYF
>TRBV6-5|TRBJ2-7|.|.
TGTGCCAGCAGTTACTCCGGCGGTTCCGAGCAGTACTTC
CASSYSGGSEQYF
>TRBV9|TRBJ1-1|.|once
TGTGCCAGCAGCCGCGGGATGATGAACACTGAAGCTTTCTTT
CASSRGMMNTEAFF
>TRBV16|TRBJ1-2|.|.
TGTGCCAGCAGCGCCCGGGTGGACGGCTACACCTTC
CASSARVDGYTF
>TRBV25-1|TRBJ2-2|TRBD2|.
TGTGCCAGCAGTCCAACCTCCGGGACTAGCGGGAACACCGGGGAGCTGTTTTTT
CASSPTSGTSGNTGELFF
>TRBV5-1|TRBJ2-6|.|.
TGCGCCAGCAGTCCCTGGCTAGGAGCTGGGGCCAACGTCCTGACTTTC
CASSPWLGAGANVLTF
>TRBV28|TRBJ2-4|TRBD2|.
TGTGCCAGCGGGATCCGCGGGACTAGAGTGGTCCGAGCCAAAAACATTCAGTACTTC
CASGIRGTRVVRAKNIQYF
>TRBV9|TRBJ2-1|.|once
TGTGCCAGCAGCGTAGGCCAGATCGTCTACAATGAGCAGTTCTTC
CASSVGQIVYNEQFF
>TRBV6-5|TRBJ2-3|TRBD2|.
TGTGCCAGCAGACGACTAGCGGGAGACACAGATACGCAGTATTTT
CASRRLAGDTDTQYF
>TRBV6-5|TRBJ2-3|.|.
TGTGCCAGCAGTTATTTGGGAGATACGCAGTATTTT
CASSYLGDTQYF